This T cell receptor beta chain was profiled in a study of metastatic and nonmetastatic thyroid tumors. On the study more broadly: Repertoire data that came from the blood and tumor or nodule tissue of malignant and benign thyroid patients were compared. Findings of the study overall: For both blood and tumor, malignant thyroid tumors reportedly showed significantly higher TCR beta diversity than benign nodules did.

TCRdb called clones again from the PCR reads with MiXCR. The data show about 39,000 clones, roughly a sixth seen once. The ends were cut back, 7 bases at V and 3 bases at J, with 21 bases in the middle. Germline V gives CDR1 MNHNS, CDR2 SASEGT. This CDR3 has 17 residues. Before thyroid surgery, none of the patients had received any treatment. This clone was counted ten times or more. Its antigen is still unknown. The TCR originated in a female donor with papillary thyroid cancer or a benign thyroid nodule (not recorded which). Some clones in this sample may be carry-over from other donors' samples. The V and J genes are TRBV6-1 and TRBJ2-2, with D possibly matching TRBD2 (7 bases). The sequencing input was blood. This CDR3 is CASIQGRRAGDTGELFF. CDR3 DNA sequence: TGTGCCAGCATCCAGGGGCGCAGGGCGGGGGACACCGGGGAGCTGTTTTTT.